This passage covers 30 T cell receptor beta chains from one sample sequenced in a study of T cell changes during pregnancy in multiple sclerosis. Clones were read by immunoSEQ multiplex PCR, and TCRdb kept only the in-frame ones, dropping some. Here the sample spans about 66,000 clones, over 75% being singletons. This material consisted of CD8+ T cells from peripheral blood mononuclear cells, taken before pregnancy. These receptors were taken from a female donor with multiple sclerosis, enrolled in a pregnancy study.

The chain links TRBV5-3 to TRBJ2-3; 7 bases map to TRBD2. TRBV5-3 is recorded as an ORF, its role being uncertain. The CDR3 is made up of 16 amino acids. Unmatched junction bases numbered 10, after V lost 4 bases and J lost 2 bases. CDR3 DNA sequence: TGTGCCAGAAGCAGGGGAGGGGATCAACACACAGATACGCAGTATTTT. Amino acid sequence: CARSRGGDQHTDTQYF.

This chain joins TRBV7-6 and TRBJ1-2; D gene unclear. From germline, CDR1 is SGHVS and CDR2 FNYEAQ. Deletions cut 5 bases from V and 4 bases from J, with 11 bases between. The CDR3 contains 13 residues. The CDR3 is CASSNTEGYGYTF. For the CDR3, the DNA is TGTGCCAGCAGCAATACGGAGGGCTATGGCTACACCTTC. Combining the CDR3 with reference TRBV7-6 and TRBJ1-2 gives the whole variable domain GAGVSQSPRYKVTKRGQDVALRCDPISGHVSLYWYRQALGQGPEFLTYFNYEAQQDKSGLPNDRFSAERPEGSISTLTIQRTEQRDSAMYRCASSNTEGYGYTFGSGTRLTVV.

The rearrangement uses TRBV6-5 and TRBJ1-5; D unresolved. The CDR3 covers 14 residues. CDR1 and CDR2 (germline): MNHEY, SVGAGI. Trimming left V 2 bases short and J 6 bases short, with 11 bases between. The CDR3 DNA follows: TGTGCCAGCAGTTACGGGCTTGGAGGTCAGCCCCAGCATTTT. Its translation: CASSYGLGGQPQHF.

This clone was recorded once. V is TRBV12-5 and J is TRBJ2-7; 8 bases agree with TRBD2. Germline CDR1 reads LGHNT; CDR2 reads FRNRAP. V shed 7 bases and J 2 bases; nucleotides not matched to a gene: 22. The CDR3 extends over 19 amino acids. CDR3: CASDTPAGCGGSIPYEQYF. The CDR3, as DNA: TGTGCTAGTGACACACCCGCGGGATGCGGGGGGTCAATTCCCTACGAGCAGTACTTC.

This chain joins TRBV19 and TRBJ2-7; 7 positions match TRBD1. Germline values: CDR1 LNHDA, CDR2 SQIVND (reference sequence). The CDR3 is 16 amino acids. V lost 5 bases to trimming and J lost 4 bases; unmatched junction nucleotides: 14. CDR3 sequence (DNA): TGTGCCAGTAGTCCCCCAGGGACAGCTTTGCCATACGAGCAGTACTTC. This gives the protein CASSPPGTALPYEQYF.

This chain links TRBV29-1 with TRBJ1-1; possible D gene TRBD1, 6 bases. V lost 7 bases and J 4 bases, leaving 25 bases between the germline ends. The CDR3 covers 16 residues. CDR1 is SQVTM and CDR2 is ANQGSEA in the germline V gene. CDR3 sequence reads: CSAPWGQGDRSTEAFF. For the CDR3, the DNA is TGCAGCGCCCCTTGGGGGCAGGGAGATCGGAGCACTGAAGCTTTCTTT.

This chain uses TRBV9 with TRBJ1-2; D is uncertain. V was trimmed by 0 bases and J by 0 bases, leaving 9 bases between them. The length of the CDR3 is 15 residues. Germline lookup yields CDR1 SGDLS and CDR2 YYNGEE. DNA for the CDR3: TGTGCCAGCAGCGTAGATACCGGGGCTAACTATGGCTACACCTTC. Translating it yields CASSVDTGANYGYTF.

In this sample, this clone turned up a few times. The CDR3 is CAAQVSPYSPLHF. The CDR3 nucleotides are TGTGCCGCACAGGTTTCCCCTTATTCACCCCTCCACTTT. The gene calls are TRBV10-3 and TRBJ1-6, with D possibly being TRBD1 (5 bases). CDR1 ENHRY and CDR2 SYGVKD come from the germline V gene. Trimming removed 11 bases from V and 8 bases from J, with 16 bases in between. This CDR3 has 13 residues.

The chain uses TRBV2 and TRBJ1-2, with 9 bases fitting TRBD1. Germline values: CDR1 SNHLY, CDR2 FYNNEI. V trimming: 6 bases; J trimming: 4 bases; junction bases outside the gene matches: 6. This CDR3 spans 14 amino acids. The CDR3 sequence is CASSVTGGGYGYTF. CDR3 sequence (DNA): TGTGCCAGCAGCGTTACAGGGGGCGGCTATGGCTACACCTTC.

V gene TRBV7-9 combines with J gene TRBJ2-3; 9 nucleotides align to TRBD2. The J segment lost 1 base and the V segment lost 1 base, leaving 0 bases of the junction unmatched. In germline, CDR1 is SEHNR, CDR2 FQNEAQ (reference sequence). The length of the CDR3 is 15 residues. CDR3 in DNA: TGTGCCAGCAGCTTAGGGACTAGCGGCACAGATACGCAGTATTTT. Encoded protein: CASSLGTSGTDTQYF.

The chain couples TRBV18 to TRBJ1-5; 8 bases map to TRBD1. Germline-derived CDR1 and CDR2 are KGHSH and LQKENI. This CDR3 is built from 16 residues. The ends lost 2 bases at V and 2 bases at J; junction bases unmatched: 5. The CDR3 loop is CASSPSQGAGNQPQHF. CDR3 nucleotides: TGTGCCAGCTCACCATCGCAGGGGGCTGGCAATCAGCCCCAGCATTTT.

CDR3: CASRGTSETQYF. In DNA form, the CDR3 reads TGTGCCAGCCGGGGGACTAGCGAGACCCAGTACTTC. The chain has TRBV7-8 and TRBJ2-5, with TRBD2 matching over 9 bases. The CDR3 spans 12 residues. Germline V gives CDR1 SGHVS, CDR2 FQNEAQ. Trimming removed 8 bases from V and 5 bases from J; junction bases left unmatched: 3.

J is TRBJ2-2 and V is TRBV9, with D possibly TRBD2 on 6 matching bases. The germline gives CDR1 SGDLS, CDR2 YYNGEE. The CDR3 runs to 13 residues. The V gene lost 0 bases and the J gene lost 7 bases, with 7 bases spanning the gap. CDR3 nucleotides: TGTGCCAGCAGCGTAGCTAGCGTCGGGGAGCTGTTTTTT. This codes for CASSVASVGELFF.

This clone was observed a single time. V is TRBV30 and J is TRBJ2-1, with TRBD1 matching 9 bases. The CDR3 extends over 13 amino acids. V lost 4 bases to trimming and J lost 6 bases; unmatched junction nucleotides: 4. Germline V CDR1 and CDR2: GTSNPN, SVGIG (reference sequence). The DNA of the CDR3 is TGTGCCTGGACGGGACAGGGTCCCAATGAGCAGTTCTTC. Its translation: CAWTGQGPNEQFF.

V and J are TRBV6-5 and TRBJ2-1, with 8 bases identical to TRBD2. The CDR3 consists of 15 residues. The trim removed 5 bases at V and 6 bases at J, leaving 9 bases unmatched. CDR1 and CDR2 from the germline V gene are MNHEY and SVGAGI. CDR3 nucleotide sequence: TGTGCCAGCAGTCTCGGGACCGCGGGGGGCAATGAGCAGTTCTTC. Translated: CASSLGTAGGNEQFF.

In its sample, this clone was seen once. The CDR3 region has the DNA TGTGCCAGCAGGCAGTGGCCTGAAGCTTTCTTT. Encoded protein: CASRQWPEAFF. This chain links TRBV6-5 with TRBJ1-1, with D unresolved. V was cut by 6 bases and J by 6 bases, with 8 bases left in between. The germline V gene has CDR1 MNHEY and CDR2 SVGAGI. The CDR3 is 11 amino acids.

The chain recombines TRBV30 with TRBJ1-6; unclear D gene. CDR3 length: 18 residues. The germline V gene encodes CDR1 GTSNPN and CDR2 SVGIG (reference sequence). The V gene lost 3 bases and the J gene lost 0 bases, with 18 bases spanning the gap. The CDR3 reads CAWRVYVSQDSYNSPLHF. In DNA, the CDR3 is TGTGCCTGGAGGGTGTACGTGTCTCAGGACTCCTATAATTCACCCCTCCACTTT. The full variable domain, its missing parts supplied by reference TRBV30 and TRBJ1-6, is SQTIHQWPATLVQPVGSPLSLECTVEGTSNPNLYWYRQAAGRGLQLLFYSVGIGQISSEVPQNLSASRPQDRQFILSSKKLLLSDSGFYLCAWRVYVSQDSYNSPLHFGNGTRLTVT.

A single count supports this clone. This chain uses TRBV29-1 with TRBJ1-4; D perhaps matches TRBD1 (6 bases). The CDR3 consists of 16 residues. Looked up from germline, CDR1 is SQVTM and CDR2 is ANQGSEA. The V end lost 0 bases, the J end lost 8 bases, and 19 bases lay between the germline ends. DNA for the CDR3: TGCAGCGTTGAAGAGGGATTCGGGGGGGCGGGGGAAAAACTGTTTTTT. Amino acid sequence: CSVEEGFGGAGEKLFF. The full variable domain, completed using reference TRBV29-1 and TRBJ1-4, is SAVISQKPSRDICQRGTSLTIQCQVDSQVTMMFWYRQQPGQSLTLIATANQGSEATYESGFVIDKFPISRPNLTFSTLTVSNMSPEDSSIYLCSVEEGFGGAGEKLFFGSGTQLSVL.

J is TRBJ2-3 and V is TRBV19, with 12 positions matching TRBD1. This CDR3 is 14 amino acids long. Germline assignment: CDR1 LNHDA and CDR2 SQIVND (reference sequence). The V and J ends lost 10 bases and 6 bases, in that order; junction bases with no gene match: 8. The CDR3 DNA sequence: TGTGCCACCCGGGACAGGGGGCTGAGGGATACGCAGTATTTT. Translated, it gives CATRDRGLRDTQYF.

This sequence joins TRBV9 and TRBJ2-7; 9 bases are shared with TRBD1. Germline-derived CDR1 and CDR2 are SGDLS and YYNGEE. This CDR3 spans 16 amino acids. Trimming at V came to 3 bases and at J to 0 bases, leaving 7 bases not matched to a gene. CDR3 DNA: TGTGCCAGCAGCGGAAGCCGGGACAGGGTCTCCTACGAGCAGTACTTC. Translation gives CASSGSRDRVSYEQYF. Full variable domain (outside the CDR3, taken from reference TRBV9 and TRBJ2-7): DSGVTQTPKHLITATGQRVTLRCSPRSGDLSVYWYQQSLDQGLQFLIQYYNGEERAKGNILERFSAQQFPDLHSELNLSSLELGDSALYFCASSGSRDRVSYEQYFGPGTRLTVT.

The chain employs TRBV7-6 and TRBJ2-7, with 9 nucleotides matching TRBD1. The J segment lost 1 base and the V segment lost 5 bases, leaving 6 bases of the junction unmatched. Germline V gene data show CDR1 as SGHVS and CDR2 as FNYEAQ. This CDR3 has 15 amino acids. In DNA form, the CDR3 reads TGTGCCAGCAGCCACTCCGGGACAGGGTCCTACGAGCAGTACTTC. Its protein product is CASSHSGTGSYEQYF. The variable domain in full, with the rest retrieved from reference TRBV7-6 and TRBJ2-7, is GAGVSQSPRYKVTKRGQDVALRCDPISGHVSLYWYRQALGQGPEFLTYFNYEAQQDKSGLPNDRFSAERPEGSISTLTIQRTEQRDSAMYRCASSHSGTGSYEQYFGPGTRLTVT.

V is TRBV2 and J is TRBJ2-5, with D hard to call. Trimming pared 5 bases from V and 0 bases from J, leaving 4 bases between. This CDR3 is built from 12 residues. The germline V gene encodes CDR1 SNHLY and CDR2 FYNNEI. The CDR3 loop is CASSRYQETQYF. CDR3 in DNA: TGTGCCAGCAGTCGGTACCAAGAGACCCAGTACTTC.

The CDR3 region is CASSLDLTEAFF. In DNA, the CDR3 is TGTGCCAGCAGCTTGGATTTAACTGAAGCTTTCTTT. V usage is TRBV5-6 and J usage is TRBJ1-1; no firm D call. CDR3 size: 12 residues. Per the germline V gene, CDR1 is SGHDT and CDR2 is YYEEEE. The V end lost 0 bases, the J end lost 5 bases, and 5 bases lay between the germline ends.

V and J are TRBV6-1 and TRBJ2-1; 8 positions agree with TRBD2. The V and J ends lost 3 bases and 8 bases, in that order; junction bases with no gene match: 9. This CDR3 is built from 15 residues. The germline gives CDR1 MNHNS, CDR2 SASEGT. The CDR3 bases are TGTGCCAGCAGTGATGAGGCGGGGGGCATCGATGAGCAGTTCTTC. Encoded protein: CASSDEAGGIDEQFF.

This clone was seen once. CDR3 sequence (DNA): TGTGCCAGCAGCTTCGGCGACACCCCTGGGACTGAAGCTTTCTTT. It translates to CASSFGDTPGTEAFF. The chain combines TRBV7-9 with TRBJ1-1; D is undetermined. Germline assignment: CDR1 SEHNR and CDR2 FQNEAQ (reference sequence). With 3 bases removed from V and 5 bases from J, the gap between germline ends came to 16 bases. The CDR3 covers 15 residues.

This sequence joins TRBV9 and TRBJ1-2; 7 bases match TRBD1. The V and J ends lost 3 bases and 8 bases, in that order; junction bases with no gene match: 16. Germline V gene data show CDR1 as SGDLS and CDR2 as YYNGEE. The CDR3 contains 16 residues. CDR3 loop: CASSETTGRGGEGYTF. In nucleotides, the CDR3 is TGTGCCAGCAGCGAGACGACAGGGAGAGGTGGCGAGGGCTACACCTTC. The full variable domain, its missing parts supplied by reference TRBV9 and TRBJ1-2, is DSGVTQTPKHLITATGQRVTLRCSPRSGDLSVYWYQQSLDQGLQFLIQYYNGEERAKGNILERFSAQQFPDLHSELNLSSLELGDSALYFCASSETTGRGGEGYTFGSGTRLTVV.

This chain joins TRBV10-3 and TRBJ2-2; TRBD1 agrees at 7 bases. The CDR3 length is 17 residues. The V and J ends lost 2 bases and 4 bases, in that order; junction bases with no gene match: 10. Germline CDR1 reads ENHRY; CDR2 reads SYGVKD. CDR3 DNA: TGTGCCATCAGTGAGCCCTCCGGGACAGTTCTCACCGGGGAGCTGTTTTTT. Translation: CAISEPSGTVLTGELFF.

This rearrangement joins TRBV7-2 to TRBJ1-1, with 7 bases that match TRBD1. The ends lost 5 bases at V and 11 bases at J; junction bases unmatched: 8. This CDR3 spans 12 amino acids. The germline CDR1 and CDR2 sequences are SGHTA and FQGNSA. DNA of the CDR3: TGTGCCAGCAGCCAGGGGGAATTTGAGGCTTTCTTT. Amino acids: CASSQGEFEAFF.

The chain has TRBV7-8 and TRBJ2-7; 8 bases align to TRBD2. The V gene's germline CDR1 is SGHVS and CDR2 FQNEAQ. Trimming at V came to 1 base and at J to 1 base, leaving 3 bases not matched to a gene. The CDR3 totals 15 residues. The CDR3 is CASSLESSGSYEQYF. Written as DNA, the CDR3 is TGTGCCAGCAGCTTAGAGTCTAGCGGGTCCTACGAGCAGTACTTC.

The rearrangement links TRBV5-4 to TRBJ2-7; 9 nucleotides match TRBD1. The ends lost 3 bases at V and 5 bases at J; junction bases unmatched: 3. Germline CDR1 SGHNT, CDR2 YYREEE (reference sequence). CDR3 length: 13 amino acids. The CDR3 DNA is TGTGCCAGCAGCTGGGACAGGGCCCACGAGCAGTACTTC. Protein: CASSWDRAHEQYF.